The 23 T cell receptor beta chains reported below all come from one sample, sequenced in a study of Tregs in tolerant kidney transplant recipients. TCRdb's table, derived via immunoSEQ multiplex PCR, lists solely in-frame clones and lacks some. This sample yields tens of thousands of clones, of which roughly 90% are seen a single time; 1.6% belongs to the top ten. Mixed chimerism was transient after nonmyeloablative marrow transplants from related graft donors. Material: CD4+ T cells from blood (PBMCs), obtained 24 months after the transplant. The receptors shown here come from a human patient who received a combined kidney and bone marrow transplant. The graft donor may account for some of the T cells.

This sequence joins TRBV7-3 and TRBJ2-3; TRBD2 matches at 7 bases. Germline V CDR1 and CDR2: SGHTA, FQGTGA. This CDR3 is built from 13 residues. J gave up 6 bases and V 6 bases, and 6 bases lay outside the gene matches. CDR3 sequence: CASSGGRIDTQYF. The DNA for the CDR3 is TGTGCCAGCAGTGGCGGGAGAATTGATACGCAGTATTTT. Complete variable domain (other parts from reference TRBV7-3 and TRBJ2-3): GAGVSQTPSNKVTEKGKYVELRCDPISGHTALYWYRQSLGQGPEFLIYFQGTGAADDSGLPNDRFFAVRPEGSVSTLKIQRTERGDSAVYLCASSGGRIDTQYFGPGTRLTVL.

Here the CDR3 reads CASSTTSGSTDTQYF. The CDR3 DNA is TGTGCCAGCAGCACGACTAGCGGATCCACAGATACGCAGTATTTT. The genes are TRBV5-4 and TRBJ2-3, with 9 bases fitting TRBD2. This CDR3 contains 15 residues. V shed 4 bases and J 2 bases; nucleotides not matched to a gene: 5. The germline V gene encodes CDR1 SGHNT and CDR2 YYREEE (reference sequence).

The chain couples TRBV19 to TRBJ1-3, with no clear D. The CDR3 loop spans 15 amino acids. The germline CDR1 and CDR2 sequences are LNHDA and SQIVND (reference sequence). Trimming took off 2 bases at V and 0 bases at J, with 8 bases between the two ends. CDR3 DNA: TGTGCCAGTAGTATACAGTCTGTCTCTGGAAACACCATATATTTT. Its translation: CASSIQSVSGNTIYF.

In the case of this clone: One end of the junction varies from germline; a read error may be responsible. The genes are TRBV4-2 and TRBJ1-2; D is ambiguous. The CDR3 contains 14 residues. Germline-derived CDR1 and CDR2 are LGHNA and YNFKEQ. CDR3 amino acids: CASSQDDGKIFPSF. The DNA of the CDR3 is TGTGCCAGCAGCCAAGATGACGGGAAAATCTTTCCGTCCTTC.

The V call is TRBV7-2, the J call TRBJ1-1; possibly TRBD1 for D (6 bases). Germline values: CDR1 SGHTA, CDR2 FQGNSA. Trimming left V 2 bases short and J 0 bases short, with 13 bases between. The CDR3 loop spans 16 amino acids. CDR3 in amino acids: CASSLYTGTLNTEAFF. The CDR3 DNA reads TGTGCCAGCAGCTTATATACAGGGACCTTGAACACTGAAGCTTTCTTT.

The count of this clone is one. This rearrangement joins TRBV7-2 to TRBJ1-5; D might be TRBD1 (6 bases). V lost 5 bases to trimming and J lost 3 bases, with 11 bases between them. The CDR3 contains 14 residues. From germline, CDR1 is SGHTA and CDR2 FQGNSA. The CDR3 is CASSPGTLNQPQHF. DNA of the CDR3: TGTGCCAGCAGCCCCGGGACACTCAATCAGCCCCAGCATTTT. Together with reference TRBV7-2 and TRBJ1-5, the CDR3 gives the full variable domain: GAGVSQSPSNKVTEKGKDVELRCDPISGHTALYWYRQSLGQGLEFLIYFQGNSAPDKSGLPSDRFSAERTGGSVSTLTIQRTQQEDSAVYLCASSPGTLNQPQHFGDGTRLSIL.

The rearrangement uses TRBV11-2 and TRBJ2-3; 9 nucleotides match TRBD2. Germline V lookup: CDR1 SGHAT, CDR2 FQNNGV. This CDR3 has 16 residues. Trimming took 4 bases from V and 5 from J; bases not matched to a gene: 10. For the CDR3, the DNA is TGTGCCAGCAGCTCTTATAGCGGGAGAGGGCGAGATACGCAGTATTTT. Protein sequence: CASSSYSGRGRDTQYF.

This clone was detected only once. The chain's CDR3 is CASSMQGPDQETQYF. The CDR3 DNA reads as TGTGCCAGCAGCATGCAGGGTCCGGACCAAGAGACCCAGTACTTC. The chain recombines TRBV9 with TRBJ2-5; a possible D gene is TRBD1 (5 bases). Trimming left V 4 bases short and J 0 bases short, with 13 bases between. Germline V gene sequence: CDR1 SGDLS, CDR2 YYNGEE. This CDR3 is built from 15 residues.

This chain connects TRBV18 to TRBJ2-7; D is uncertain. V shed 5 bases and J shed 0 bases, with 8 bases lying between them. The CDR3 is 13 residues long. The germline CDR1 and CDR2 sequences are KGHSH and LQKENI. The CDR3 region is CASSTTNSYEQYF. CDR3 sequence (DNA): TGTGCCAGCTCAACAACTAACTCCTACGAGCAGTACTTC.

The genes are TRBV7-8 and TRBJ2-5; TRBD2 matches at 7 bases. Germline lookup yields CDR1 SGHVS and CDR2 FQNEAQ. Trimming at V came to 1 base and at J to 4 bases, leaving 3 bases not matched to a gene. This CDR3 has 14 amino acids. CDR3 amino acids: CASSLGTSGETQYF. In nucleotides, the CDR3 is TGTGCCAGCAGCTTAGGGACTAGTGGAGAGACCCAGTACTTC.

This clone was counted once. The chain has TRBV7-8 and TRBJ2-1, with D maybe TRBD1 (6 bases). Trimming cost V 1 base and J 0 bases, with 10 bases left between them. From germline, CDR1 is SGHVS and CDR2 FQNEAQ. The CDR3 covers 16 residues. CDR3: CASSLVGGTSYNEQFF. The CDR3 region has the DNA TGTGCCAGCAGCTTAGTAGGGGGTACCTCCTACAATGAGCAGTTCTTC.

CDR3 region: CASSVAPGTEAFF. In DNA form, the CDR3 reads TGTGCCAGTAGTGTGGCCCCCGGGACTGAAGCTTTCTTT. The gene calls are TRBV19 and TRBJ1-1; no clear D. The CDR3 is 13 amino acids. Germline CDR1 and CDR2: LNHDA and SQIVND (reference sequence). V was clipped by 5 bases and J by 5 bases, with 12 bases between them.

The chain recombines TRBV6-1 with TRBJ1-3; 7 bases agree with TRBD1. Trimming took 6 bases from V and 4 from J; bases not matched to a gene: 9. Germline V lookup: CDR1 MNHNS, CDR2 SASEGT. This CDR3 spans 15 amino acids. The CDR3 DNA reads TGTGCCAGCAGCCAAATGGGACAGCTCGGAAACACCATATATTTT. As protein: CASSQMGQLGNTIYF.

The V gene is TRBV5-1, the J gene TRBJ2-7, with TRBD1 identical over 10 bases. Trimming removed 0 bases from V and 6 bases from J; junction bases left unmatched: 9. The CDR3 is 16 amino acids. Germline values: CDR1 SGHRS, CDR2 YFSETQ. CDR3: CASSLVVGWTGGEQYF. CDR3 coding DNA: TGCGCCAGCAGCTTGGTGGTGGGTTGGACAGGGGGCGAGCAGTACTTC.

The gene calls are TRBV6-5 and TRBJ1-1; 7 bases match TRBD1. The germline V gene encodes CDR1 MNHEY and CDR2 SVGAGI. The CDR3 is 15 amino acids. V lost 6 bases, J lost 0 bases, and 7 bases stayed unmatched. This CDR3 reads CASRETGKLNTEAFF. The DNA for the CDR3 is TGTGCCAGCAGAGAGACAGGGAAGTTGAACACTGAAGCTTTCTTT.

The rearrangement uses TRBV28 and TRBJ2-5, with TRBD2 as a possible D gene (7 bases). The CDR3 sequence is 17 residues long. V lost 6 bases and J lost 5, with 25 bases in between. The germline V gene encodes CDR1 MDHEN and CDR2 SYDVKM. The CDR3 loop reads CASSTRMGGANGETQYF. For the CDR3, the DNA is TGTGCCAGCAGCACCCGGATGGGGGGGGCTAACGGGGAGACCCAGTACTTC. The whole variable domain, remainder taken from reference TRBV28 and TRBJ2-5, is DVKVTQSSRYLVKRTGEKVFLECVQDMDHENMFWYRQDPGLGLRLIYFSYDVKMKEKGDIPEGYSVSREKKERFSLILESASTNQTSMYLCASSTRMGGANGETQYFGPGTRLLVL.

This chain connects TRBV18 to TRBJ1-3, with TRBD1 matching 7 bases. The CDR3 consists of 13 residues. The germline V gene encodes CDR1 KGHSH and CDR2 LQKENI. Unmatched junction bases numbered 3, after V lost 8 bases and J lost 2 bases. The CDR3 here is CASGGTAGNTIYF. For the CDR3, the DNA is TGTGCCAGCGGGGGGACAGCTGGAAACACCATATATTTT.

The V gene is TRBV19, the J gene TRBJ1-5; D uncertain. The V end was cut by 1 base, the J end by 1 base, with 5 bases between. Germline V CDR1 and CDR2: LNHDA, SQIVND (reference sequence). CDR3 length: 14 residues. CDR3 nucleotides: TGTGCCAGTAGTATAGCGGGGAGCAATCAGCCCCAGCATTTT. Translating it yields CASSIAGSNQPQHF.

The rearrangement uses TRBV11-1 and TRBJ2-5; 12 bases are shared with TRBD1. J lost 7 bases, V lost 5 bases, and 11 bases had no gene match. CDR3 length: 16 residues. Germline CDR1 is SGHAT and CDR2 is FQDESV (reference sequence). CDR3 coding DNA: TGTGCCAGCAGCGCACCGGGACAGGGGGCTTCGTGGACCCAGTACTTC. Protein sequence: CASSAPGQGASWTQYF.

CDR3 nucleotides: TGTGCCAGCTCACAGGGGACAGGGTTTGAAGCTTTCTTT. It is translated as CASSQGTGFEAFF. The gene calls are TRBV18 and TRBJ1-1; 9 nucleotides match TRBD1. Germline CDR1 and CDR2: KGHSH and LQKENI. V shed 4 bases, J shed 7 bases, and the junction held 4 bases outside the gene matches. The CDR3 covers 13 residues.

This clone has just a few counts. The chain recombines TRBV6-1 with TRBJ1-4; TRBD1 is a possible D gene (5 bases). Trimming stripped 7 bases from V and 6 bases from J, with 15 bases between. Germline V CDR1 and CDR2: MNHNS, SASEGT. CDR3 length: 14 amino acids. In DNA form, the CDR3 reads TGTGCCAGCATCCAGCAGGGCGGTCATGAAAAACTGTTTTTT. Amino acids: CASIQQGGHEKLFF.

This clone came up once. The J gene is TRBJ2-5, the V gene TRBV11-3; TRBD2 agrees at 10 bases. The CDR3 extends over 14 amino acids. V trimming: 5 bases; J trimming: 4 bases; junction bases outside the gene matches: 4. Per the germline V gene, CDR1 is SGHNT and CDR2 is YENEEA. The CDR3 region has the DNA TGTGCCAGCAGCGGCAGCGGGAGGGTAGAGACCCAGTACTTC. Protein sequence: CASSGSGRVETQYF.

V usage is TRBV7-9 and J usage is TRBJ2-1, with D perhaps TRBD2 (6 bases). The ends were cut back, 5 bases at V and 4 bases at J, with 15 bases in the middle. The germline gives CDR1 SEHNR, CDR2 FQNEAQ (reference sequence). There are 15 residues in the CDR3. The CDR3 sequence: CASSPDLRGYNEQFF. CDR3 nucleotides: TGTGCCAGCAGCCCCGACTTGCGGGGTTACAATGAGCAGTTCTTC.